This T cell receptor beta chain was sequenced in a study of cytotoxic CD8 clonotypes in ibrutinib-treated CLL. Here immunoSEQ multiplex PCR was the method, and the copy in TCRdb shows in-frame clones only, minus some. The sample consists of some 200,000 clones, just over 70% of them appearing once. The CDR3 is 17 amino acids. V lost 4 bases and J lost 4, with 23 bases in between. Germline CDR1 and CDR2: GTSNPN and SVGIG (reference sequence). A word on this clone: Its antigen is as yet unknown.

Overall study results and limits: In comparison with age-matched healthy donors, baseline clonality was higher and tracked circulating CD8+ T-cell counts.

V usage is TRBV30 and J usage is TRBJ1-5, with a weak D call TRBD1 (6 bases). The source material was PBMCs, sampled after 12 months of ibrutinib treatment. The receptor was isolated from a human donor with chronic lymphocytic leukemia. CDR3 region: CAWNGGPGRPPNQPQHF. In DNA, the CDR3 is TGTGCCTGGAACGGGGGGCCGGGTCGCCCCCCTAATCAGCCCCAGCATTTT.